The 20 T cell receptor beta chains reported below all come from one sample, sequenced in a study of cytomegalovirus exposure and HLA in healthy donors. Researchers ran the PCR with 60 Vbeta and 13 Jbeta primers. Some clones are missing from TCRdb's copy, which holds only in-frame ones; the method was immunoSEQ multiplex PCR. The sample yields roughly 100,000 clones, roughly three quarters seen once. Sequencing was performed on PBMCs. The receptors here all came from a woman aged 55-70 years in good health and CMV-seropositive.

This clone appeared many times. This rearrangement joins TRBV29-1 to TRBJ1-1; 9 bases fit TRBD1. Germline-derived CDR1 and CDR2 are SQVTM and ANQGSEA. The CDR3 is made up of 13 amino acids. The J segment lost 0 bases and the V segment lost 4 bases, leaving 0 bases of the junction unmatched. This chain's CDR3 is CSVGDRVNTEAFF. In DNA form, the CDR3 reads TGCAGCGTTGGGGACAGGGTGAACACTGAAGCTTTCTTT.

The J gene is TRBJ1-2, the V gene TRBV6-5; TRBD1 is a possible D gene (5 bases). The germline gives CDR1 MNHEY, CDR2 SVGAGI. The CDR3 covers 13 residues. V was cut by 6 bases and J by 1 base, with 9 bases left in between. In nucleotides, the CDR3 is TGTGCCAGCAGCTTCCAGGGTAACTATGGCTACACCTTC. It specifies CASSFQGNYGYTF.

The sample holds many counts of this clone. The chain combines TRBV7-9 with TRBJ2-6; 8 bases match TRBD1. Trimming cost V 5 bases and J 0 bases; bases outside gene matches: 9. CDR3 size: 18 residues. Germline V lookup: CDR1 SEHNR, CDR2 FQNEAQ (reference sequence). The CDR3 bases are TGTGCCAGCAGCGACGAGGGACAGGTACCCTCTGGGGCCAACGTCCTGACTTTC. Its protein is CASSDEGQVPSGANVLTF.

This clone was observed a handful of times. The chain couples TRBV28 to TRBJ2-7, with 8 bases fitting TRBD2. The V and J ends lost 1 base and 5 bases, in that order; junction bases with no gene match: 7. The V gene's germline CDR1 is MDHEN and CDR2 SYDVKM. The CDR3 spans 15 residues. The CDR3 loop is CASSLLGTRSHEQYF. CDR3 DNA: TGTGCCAGCAGTTTATTGGGGACTAGGAGCCACGAGCAGTACTTC.

The chain carries TRBV5-6 and TRBJ1-3; 7 nucleotides agree with TRBD1. Looked up from germline, CDR1 is SGHDT and CDR2 is YYEEEE. This CDR3 has 16 residues. Unmatched junction bases numbered 3, after V lost 0 bases and J lost 0 bases. This CDR3 reads CASSLGQGSSGNTIYF. The CDR3 coding sequence is TGTGCCAGCAGCTTGGGACAGGGTAGCTCTGGAAACACCATATATTTT.

The chain employs TRBV5-6 and TRBJ2-1; 8 nucleotides align to TRBD2. Per the germline V gene, CDR1 is SGHDT and CDR2 is YYEEEE. V was clipped by 6 bases and J by 2 bases; unmatched bases: 10. The CDR3 covers 16 residues. CDR3 DNA sequence: TGTGCCAGCACCCATAATAAGCGGGAGCCCTACAATGAGCAGTTCTTC. This encodes CASTHNKREPYNEQFF.

The V call is TRBV18, the J call TRBJ1-3; D may be TRBD1 (6 bases). V was shortened by 6 bases and J by 9 bases, with 30 bases between the two germline ends. Germline V lookup: CDR1 KGHSH, CDR2 LQKENI. The CDR3 contains 18 residues. The CDR3 DNA is TGTGCCAGCTCCCTGCGGACAGCAGATTTTGCTCTGGAATCCACCATATATTTT. Protein product: CASSLRTADFALESTIYF.

A word on this clone: At the DNA level, this CDR3 is encoded by other sequences in the same sample as well. The chain couples TRBV7-6 to TRBJ2-7; D is undetermined. V dropped 5 bases and J dropped 2 bases, with 10 bases sitting between them. This CDR3 has 13 amino acids. Germline assignment: CDR1 SGHVS and CDR2 FNYEAQ. The CDR3 spells CASSASGPYEQYF. The CDR3 DNA reads TGTGCCAGCAGCGCCTCAGGCCCCTACGAGCAGTACTTC.

This sequence joins TRBV18 and TRBJ1-4; D is uncertain. V lost 3 bases and J lost 10, with 15 bases in between. CDR1 and CDR2 (germline): KGHSH, LQKENI. The CDR3 has 14 residues. DNA for the CDR3: TGTGCCAGCTCACCGAGAGACGGGAGAGGAAAACTGTTTTTT. Amino acids: CASSPRDGRGKLFF.

The chain is built from TRBV12-5 and TRBJ2-1; 9 nucleotides agree with TRBD2. From germline, CDR1 is LGHNT and CDR2 FRNRAP. Unmatched junction bases numbered 11, after V lost 5 bases and J lost 3 bases. The CDR3 is 17 amino acids. The DNA for the CDR3 is TGTGCTAGTGGTCCCGGATTAGCGGGAGTTGGCTACAATGAGCAGTTCTTC. Translation gives CASGPGLAGVGYNEQFF.

The CDR3 sequence is CASLRTSGSNEQFF. The CDR3 nucleotides read TGTGCCAGCTTAAGGACTAGCGGGTCCAATGAGCAGTTCTTC. The chain uses TRBV18 and TRBJ2-1, with 11 nucleotides matching TRBD2. There are 14 residues in the CDR3. The germline V gene has CDR1 KGHSH and CDR2 LQKENI. V gave up 7 bases and J gave up 6 bases; unmatched junction bases: 5.

The gene calls are TRBV27 and TRBJ2-6; D gene ambiguous. Germline lookup yields CDR1 MNHEY and CDR2 SMNVEV (reference sequence). Trimming left V 6 bases short and J 1 base short, with 16 bases between. The CDR3 spans 17 residues. The CDR3 region has the DNA TGTGCCAGCAGCTCACCGGGTATCTCATCTGGGGCCAACGTCCTGACTTTC. This encodes CASSSPGISSGANVLTF.

The chain carries TRBV7-9 and TRBJ1-2; TRBD1 matches 7 bases. The CDR3 sequence is 14 residues long. J was trimmed by 4 bases and V by 1 base; bases with no gene match: 3. Germline V CDR1 and CDR2: SEHNR, FQNEAQ (reference sequence). The DNA of the CDR3 is TGTGCCAGCAGCTTAGGACAGGGCATCTATGGCTACACCTTC. It is translated as CASSLGQGIYGYTF.

This clone was counted a single time. The chain uses TRBV30 and TRBJ2-2, with 7 nucleotides matching TRBD2. CDR1 and CDR2 from the germline V gene are GTSNPN and SVGIG (reference sequence). This CDR3 comprises 16 residues. The V and J ends lost 0 bases and 7 bases, in that order; junction bases with no gene match: 11. The CDR3 DNA is TGTGCCTGGAGTGTAGATAGGGGAGGGCCGATCGGGGAGCTGTTTTTT. It yields the protein CAWSVDRGGPIGELFF. The whole variable domain, remainder taken from reference TRBV30 and TRBJ2-2, is SQTIHQWPATLVQPVGSPLSLECTVEGTSNPNLYWYRQAAGRGLQLLFYSVGIGQISSEVPQNLSASRPQDRQFILSSKKLLLSDSGFYLCAWSVDRGGPIGELFFGEGSRLTVL.

This chain uses TRBV7-9 with TRBJ2-7; tentatively, D is TRBD1 (6 bases). The germline V and J ends were trimmed by 5 bases and 3 bases, with 11 bases remaining between them. This CDR3 comprises 13 residues. Germline CDR1 is SEHNR and CDR2 is FQNEAQ (reference sequence). The CDR3 reads CASSPGQSYEQYF. The CDR3 DNA reads TGTGCCAGCAGCCCTGGACAGAGCTACGAGCAGTACTTC.

The CDR3 DNA reads as TGCGCCAGCAGCTTGGGACCAACGGGGACAGCCTACGAGCAGTACTTC. Translation gives CASSLGPTGTAYEQYF. The chain links TRBV5-1 to TRBJ2-7, with 7 bases aligning to TRBD1. This CDR3 region has 16 residues. V lost 0 bases to trimming and J lost 2 bases; unmatched junction nucleotides: 8. Germline V gives CDR1 SGHRS, CDR2 YFSETQ. Full variable domain (outside the CDR3, taken from reference TRBV5-1 and TRBJ2-7): KAGVTQTPRYLIKTRGQQVTLSCSPISGHRSVSWYQQTPGQGLQFLFEYFSETQRNKGNFPGRFSGRQFSNSRSEMNVSTLELGDSALYLCASSLGPTGTAYEQYFGPGTRLTVT.

This chain joins TRBV20-1 and TRBJ1-4; D is perhaps TRBD1 (5 bases). The CDR3 runs to 10 residues. Germline V gene data show CDR1 as DFQATT and CDR2 as SNEGSKA (reference sequence). V shed 6 bases and J shed 8 bases, with 7 bases lying between them. The CDR3 sequence is CSAHREKLFF. The CDR3 nucleotides are TGCAGTGCCCACAGGGAAAAACTGTTTTTT.

Notes on this clone: This sample includes further DNA sequences coding for the same CDR3. The CDR3 reads CASSYSGTSYNEQFF. The CDR3, as DNA: TGTGCCAGCAGTTACTCAGGGACTAGTTACAATGAGCAGTTCTTC. V usage is TRBV6-5 and J usage is TRBJ2-1; 8 bases line up with TRBD2. The V segment lost 0 bases and the J segment 4 bases; nucleotides outside the gene matches: 2. CDR3 length equals 15 residues. Germline CDR1 and CDR2: MNHEY and SVGAGI.

The gene calls are TRBV28 and TRBJ2-5; 10 nucleotides agree with TRBD1. The germline V gene has CDR1 MDHEN and CDR2 SYDVKM. Trimming removed 7 bases from V and 2 bases from J; junction bases left unmatched: 10. This CDR3 has 16 residues. The CDR3 DNA is TGTGCCAGCAACACGGGAGGGGGACAGGGGCAAGAGACCCAGTACTTC. Residues: CASNTGGGQGQETQYF.

This chain's CDR3 is CASQGLRNTEAFF. Written as DNA, the CDR3 is TGTGCCAGCCAGGGGCTAAGGAACACTGAAGCTTTCTTT. J is TRBJ1-1 and V is TRBV25-1, with a possible D match to TRBD1 (6 bases). The CDR3 spans 13 residues. V lost 8 bases, J lost 1 base, and 11 bases lay in between. Germline V gene lookup returns CDR1 MGHDK and CDR2 SYGVNS.